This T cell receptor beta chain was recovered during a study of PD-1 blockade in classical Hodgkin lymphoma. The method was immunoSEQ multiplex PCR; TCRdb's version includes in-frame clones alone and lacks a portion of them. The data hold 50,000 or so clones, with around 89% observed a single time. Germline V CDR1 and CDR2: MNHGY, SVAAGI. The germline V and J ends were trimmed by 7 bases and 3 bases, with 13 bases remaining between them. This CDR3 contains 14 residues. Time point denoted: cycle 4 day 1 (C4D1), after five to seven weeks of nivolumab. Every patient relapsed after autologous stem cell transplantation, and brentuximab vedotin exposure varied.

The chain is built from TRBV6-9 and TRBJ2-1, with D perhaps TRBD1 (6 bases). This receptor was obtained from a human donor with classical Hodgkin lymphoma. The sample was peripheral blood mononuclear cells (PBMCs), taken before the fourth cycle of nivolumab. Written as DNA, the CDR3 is TGTGCCAGCAAGGGGGAGTATGGCTACAATGAGCAGTTCTTC. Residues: CASKGEYGYNEQFF.